The T cell receptor beta chain under discussion was sequenced for a study of blood T cells in healthy people across ages. As for this clonotype: The antigen is undetermined.

This CDR3 contains 16 residues. V dropped 2 bases and J dropped 3; count of bases not matched to a gene: 3. CDR1 is LGHDT and CDR2 is YNNKEL in the germline V gene (reference sequence). For the second PCR, which ran for roughly 7 to 11 cycles, a sample-barcoded 5' primer and a J-beta primer mix were used. All samples yielded 2.5 million or more CDR3-containing paired-end reads. TCRdb fed the 5' RACE reads into MiXCR, producing one record per CDR3 protein. The sample has about a million distinct CDR3 sequences, roughly 51% seen once. In terms of origin and age, donors were healthy Caucasian individuals from Russia aged roughly 6 to 95. Each donor had about 9.6 milliliters of peripheral blood drawn. General study results and limits: Per million T cells, TCR beta diversity dropped roughly linearly as age increased.

Sequenced sample: blood. The receptor was isolated from a woman in her sixties or seventies in good health. The J gene is TRBJ2-3, the V gene TRBV3-1; 12 bases match TRBD2. CDR3 residues: CASSQSSGRATDTQYF. The DNA of the CDR3 is TGTGCCAGCAGCCAATCTAGCGGGAGGGCAACAGATACGCAGTATTTT.